One sample yielded the 19 T cell receptor beta chains listed below, sequenced in a study of blood T cell repertoires in COVID-19. TCRdb keeps only in-frame clones here, not all; method: immunoSEQ multiplex PCR. The sample holds around 300,000 clones; over 75% are singletons and the top ten take 5%. Sequenced: PBMCs or T cells enriched from blood (not recorded which). Receptors originate from a man aged 25-45 years who had recovered from COVID-19.

The V call is TRBV5-5, the J call TRBJ2-3; D might be TRBD1 (6 bases). Trimming left V 2 bases short and J 0 bases short, with 10 bases between. The CDR3 length is 15 residues. Per the germline V gene, CDR1 is SGHKS and CDR2 is YYEKEE (reference sequence). DNA for the CDR3: TGTGCCAGCAGCTTCAGGGGAAGGAGCACAGATACGCAGTATTTT. Its translation: CASSFRGRSTDTQYF.

V usage is TRBV7-3 and J usage is TRBJ2-7; D remains unclear. Looked up from germline, CDR1 is SGHTA and CDR2 is FQGTGA. V was trimmed by 5 bases and J by 4 bases, leaving 12 bases between them. The CDR3 length is 13 residues. CDR3 amino acids: CASSPGAGYEQYF. Here the CDR3 DNA reads TGTGCCAGCAGCCCCGGAGCTGGGTACGAGCAGTACTTC.

V and J are TRBV28 and TRBJ2-1, with 9 bases lining up with TRBD2. Germline V gene lookup returns CDR1 MDHEN and CDR2 SYDVKM. Unmatched junction bases numbered 6, after V lost 4 bases and J lost 2 bases. The CDR3 spans 16 residues. The CDR3 is CASSSPSSGAYNEQFF. In DNA, the CDR3 is TGTGCCAGCAGTTCCCCCTCTAGCGGGGCCTACAATGAGCAGTTCTTC.

The genes are TRBV3-1 (or the pseudogene TRBV3-2) and TRBJ2-1; 10 bases line up with TRBD2. Germline lookup yields CDR1 LGHDT and CDR2 YNNKEL (reference sequence). V shed 2 bases and J 3 bases; nucleotides not matched to a gene: 1. This CDR3 has 15 amino acids. In DNA, the CDR3 is TGTGCCAGCAGCCAAAGCGGGAGGGGCTACAATGAGCAGTTCTTC. Translated: CASSQSGRGYNEQFF.

V and J are TRBV9 and TRBJ2-1, with 15 positions matching TRBD2. Germline lookup yields CDR1 SGDLS and CDR2 YYNGEE. Trimming cost V 4 bases and J 1 base; bases outside gene matches: 12. This CDR3 spans 20 amino acids. The CDR3 nucleotides read TGTGCCAGCAGCCCCCGGACTAGCGGGGGGGCCACCTCATCCTACAATGAGCAGTTCTTC. Encoded protein: CASSPRTSGGATSSYNEQFF.

This chain joins TRBV19 and TRBJ2-2; the match to TRBD1 covers 8 bases. This CDR3 contains 16 residues. Losses at the gene ends were 1 base for V and 8 bases for J; bases not matched to a gene: 9. Germline V CDR1 and CDR2: LNHDA, SQIVND (reference sequence). CDR3 amino acids: CASSIAQGARSGELFF. CDR3 in DNA: TGTGCCAGTAGTATAGCGCAGGGGGCGCGGTCTGGGGAGCTGTTTTTT.

The chain combines TRBV11-2 with TRBJ1-4, with 8 bases lining up with TRBD1. The CDR3 length is 15 residues. Germline V gives CDR1 SGHAT, CDR2 FQNNGV. Unmatched junction bases numbered 7, after V lost 5 bases and J lost 5 bases. The CDR3 here is CASSDRGLKNEKLFF. DNA for the CDR3: TGTGCCAGCAGCGACAGGGGTTTGAAGAATGAAAAACTGTTTTTT.

This clone is a singleton in its sample. J is TRBJ1-2 and V is TRBV28; TRBD1 aligns across 10 bases. J lost 8 bases, V lost 4 bases, and 4 bases had no gene match. This CDR3 region has 13 residues. Germline CDR1 and CDR2: MDHEN and SYDVKM. CDR3 nucleotide sequence: TGTGCCAGCAGTTCCCTGGGACAGGGGGGCTACACCTTC. Translated, it gives CASSSLGQGGYTF.

The chain links TRBV24-1 to TRBJ2-7, with TRBD2 matching over 7 bases. Germline assignment: CDR1 KGHDR and CDR2 SFDVKD. There are 22 residues in the CDR3. The ends lost 6 bases at V and 3 bases at J; junction bases unmatched: 31. CDR3 nucleotide sequence: TGTGCCACCAGTCAGGTCCCTCGATACGGTGCCCTTCTGTGTCGGGACTACTACGAGCAGTACTTC. This translates into CATSQVPRYGALLCRDYYEQYF.

This clone has just a few counts. The chain joins TRBV1 to TRBJ2-7; TRBD2, as called in the table, went unchecked against the DNA. TRBV1 constitutes a pseudogene. CDR3 length: 15 residues. CDR3 nucleotides: TGCACCAGCAGCTTCATAGCGGGAAACTCCTACGAGCAGTACTTC. This codes for CTSSFIAGNSYEQYF.

The chain joins TRBV3-1 (or the pseudogene TRBV3-2) to TRBJ2-2; 9 positions agree with TRBD2. CDR1 and CDR2 from the germline V gene are LGHDT and YNNKEL (reference sequence). This CDR3 is 18 amino acids long. Unmatched junction bases numbered 14, after V lost 6 bases and J lost 3 bases. The CDR3 loop is CASRDSGGPQAYTGELFF. For the CDR3, the DNA is TGTGCCAGCAGGGATAGCGGGGGCCCTCAAGCTTACACCGGGGAGCTGTTTTTT.

The CDR3 bases are TGTGCCACCAGCAGATACGGGGTTGAGACCCAGTACTTC. This translates into CATSRYGVETQYF. The rearrangement links TRBV15 to TRBJ2-5, with TRBD2 as a possible D gene (5 bases). V lost 2 bases, J lost 5 bases, and 9 bases lay in between. There are 13 residues in the CDR3. Germline CDR1 LNHNV, CDR2 YYDKDF (reference sequence).

The rearrangement joins TRBV5-5 to TRBJ1-5, with D possibly TRBD1 on 5 matching bases. This CDR3 has 15 residues. Looked up from germline, CDR1 is SGHKS and CDR2 is YYEKEE (reference sequence). V shed 2 bases and J shed 1 base, with 10 bases lying between them. CDR3: CASSFRGGSNQPQHF. The CDR3 DNA reads as TGTGCCAGCAGCTTTAGGGGAGGAAGCAATCAGCCCCAGCATTTT.

The chain couples TRBV7-9 to TRBJ1-4; TRBD1 might be the D (6 bases). From germline, CDR1 is SEHNR and CDR2 FQNEAQ (reference sequence). Trimming took off 1 base at V and 5 bases at J, with 17 bases between the two ends. There are 17 residues in the CDR3. DNA for the CDR3: TGTGCCAGCAGCTTAGATACTAGACAGGCCGCCAATGAAAAACTGTTTTTT. This encodes CASSLDTRQAANEKLFF.

This clone has only one observation. The V gene is TRBV23-1, the J gene TRBJ2-3; 10 bases agree with TRBD2. TRBV23-1 is treated as an ORF (open reading frame) with a function not yet certain. The V and J ends lost 0 bases and 2 bases, in that order; junction bases with no gene match: 11. The CDR3 sequence is 19 residues long. The CDR3 region has the DNA TGCGCCAGCAGTCAATCCCCACTAGCGGGGATAAATCACACAGATACGCAGTATTTT. It is translated as CASSQSPLAGINHTDTQYF.

This clone was observed once. V gene TRBV11-3 combines with J gene TRBJ2-1; 12 bases map to TRBD2. Per the germline V gene, CDR1 is SGHNT and CDR2 is YENEEA. V lost 5 bases to trimming and J lost 3 bases; unmatched junction nucleotides: 5. This CDR3 is built from 16 residues. The CDR3 DNA follows: TGTGCCAGCAGCCCATCGACTAGCGGGAGCTACAATGAGCAGTTCTTC. It codes for CASSPSTSGSYNEQFF.

This chain connects TRBV28 to TRBJ2-5, with 8 positions matching TRBD2. V trimming: 8 bases; J trimming: 3 bases; junction bases outside the gene matches: 5. The CDR3 extends over 13 amino acids. Germline lookup yields CDR1 MDHEN and CDR2 SYDVKM. This CDR3 reads CASSGGGEETQYF. The CDR3 DNA is TGTGCCAGCTCCGGGGGGGGAGAAGAGACCCAGTACTTC.

In its sample, this clone was seen once. The chain has TRBV6-1 and TRBJ2-3, with a possible D match to TRBD2 (6 bases). The CDR3 extends over 15 amino acids. The germline V and J ends were trimmed by 1 base and 0 bases, with 8 bases remaining between them. Germline assignment: CDR1 MNHNS and CDR2 SASEGT. CDR3 sequence (DNA): TGTGCCAGCAGTGAAGTAGCGGAGAGCACAGATACGCAGTATTTT. Protein sequence: CASSEVAESTDTQYF.

V is TRBV28 and J is TRBJ2-1, with no clear D. V dropped 5 bases and J dropped 10 bases, with 12 bases sitting between them. CDR1 is MDHEN, CDR2 SYDVKM, per germline. The CDR3 runs 12 residues. The CDR3 protein is CASSPPRNEQFF. DNA for the CDR3: TGTGCCAGCAGTCCCCCGAGGAACGAGCAGTTCTTC.